This entry features one T cell receptor (beta chain) sequence. Its antigen is still unknown. The source of the sample is a study of response to subunit inactivated influenza vaccine. Germline-derived CDR1 and CDR2 are LGHDT and YNNKEL (reference sequence). V lost 1 base to trimming and J lost 9 bases, with 10 bases between them. This CDR3 has 12 residues. MiXCR, run by TCRdb on the RT-PCR reads, gives a single entry per CDR3 protein. The data contain under 500,000 distinct CDR3 sequences, 9.5% to 13% of them seen just once; the ten biggest clones take up around 12%. The study's findings and limits: That few new T cells are recruited by each seasonal influenza vaccination was the authors' suggestion.

The clonotype was recovered from a man aged 45-65 years who received an inactivated influenza vaccine. The rearrangement uses TRBV3-1 and TRBJ2-7; the D gene is possibly TRBD2 (5 bases). The sample here was PBMCs from blood, taken about 40 days after vaccination. The CDR3, as DNA: TGTGCCAGCAGCCAAGCACGGGGAATGCAGTACTTC. As protein: CASSQARGMQYF.